This TCR beta chain was retrieved from a study of cytomegalovirus exposure and HLA in healthy donors (dated by TCRdb to about 2017). Regarding the study in general: According to an earlier analysis of 550 to 700 of the donors, about 170 million T cells yielded roughly 110 million unique TCR beta sequences and approximately 300 Gb of sequence data. A handful of DR-DQ haplotypes were handled as single units for association and clustering because linkage in the cohort was strong. A later analysis re-examined previously published TCR beta repertoires from more than 550 donors and added high-resolution HLA genotyping to investigate patterns of TCR occurrence. The number of donors typed differed by locus, with 629-630 for A, B, C, DRB1 and DQB1, more than 500 for DQA1, over 600 for DPA1, and 472 for DPB1. The aim of the study was to test whether cataloging public T cell receptors could identify signatures of past pathogen exposure. An early release covering over 500 HLA-typed donors comprised about 300 gigabases of sequencing data and about 90 million unique TCR sequences. To predict cytomegalovirus infection status, the study brought together high-throughput TCR immunosequencing, statistical association of individual TCRs with disease status, and machine learning. HLA typing included class I and class II loci at four-digit resolution. In addition to the first cohort of 650 to 800 subjects, a separate validation cohort of over 90 different subjects was used. Among almost 400 genotyped donors of the cohort, an average of 235,054 unique TCR beta nucleotide sequences were sequenced per donor, roughly 18% of them non-productive. Donor age, sex, ethnicity and CMV serostatus were compiled together with the repertoire data. Among the roughly 400 genotyped donors, approximately 77% belonged to the genetic ancestry cluster associated with self-reported Caucasian donors. Using immunosequencing, the study profiled T cell repertoires from about 610 subjects and related those repertoires to cytomegalovirus serostatus. A later genetic analysis took genome-wide SNP genotypes for 398 of the 666 donors and used that subset as a discovery cohort. In the later analysis, no new phenotypic data were used to find candidate immune exposures; instead, reliance was placed on TCR beta sequences and their occurrence across donors. In an earlier analysis of 550 to 700 of the donors, high-throughput TCR beta sequencing was used to judge whether each TCR beta V gene segment behaved as functional or pseudogenic. Every repertoire in the discovery cohort had been generated on one and the same sequencing platform.

Library creation used the immunoSEQ multiplex PCR assay. For the multiplex PCR, a mixture combining 60 forward primers for TCR Vbeta segments and 13 reverse primers for TCR Jbeta segments was used. A multiplex PCR assay on genomic DNA amplified the CDR3 region of rearranged TCR beta genes. The amplified TCR beta libraries were sequenced on the Illumina HiSeq System as 87-base-pair reads. The authors' pipeline ran thus. A later analysis counted about 80 million unique TCR beta chains across the 550 to 750 repertoires, and about 10 million of these chains were shared by at least two donors. Raw reads were error-corrected and collapsed into unique sequences with a nearest-neighbor algorithm that merged closely related sequences to remove PCR and sequencing errors. Alignment of CDR3 sequences to IMGT reference sequences was used to assign V, D and J gene segments. For a sequence to be retained, at least a six-nucleotide match to both a V gene segment and a J gene segment was required. A rearrangement counted as productive if the CDR3 had no stop codons and remained in frame with V and J, and every other rearrangement counted as non-productive. Following IMGT convention, CDR3 was defined as the stretch from the second conserved V-encoded cysteine to the conserved J-encoded phenylalanine. The earlier analysis of about 560 of the donors excluded any sequence lacking an unambiguous match to a single V gene segment. An earlier analysis of about 590 of the donors classified V segments as functional when productive rearrangements were above 56.7% and as segregating when the standard deviation between donors was above 5%. A statistical classification framework was developed to diagnose cytomegalovirus status using the catalog of TCR beta chain sequences. In a later analysis, TCR nucleotide sequences were compared against IMGT/GENE-DB human TR gene sequences so that V and J genes could be assigned. A later analysis assigned CDR3 sequences and most-parsimonious VDJ recombination scenarios with the TCRdist pipeline. In a later analysis, every TCR beta chain was defined by the combination of its CDR3 amino acid sequence and its V-gene family, and reads without a unique V-gene family were dropped. As a way to deal with suspected cross-contamination and a sequencing artifact, a later analysis dropped 450 to 600 nucleotide sequences that were highly shared and had low generation probability. A later analysis calculated a clonal expansion index for each public chain from normalized within-repertoire ranks of inferred template counts. Generation probabilities in a later analysis came from a VDJ recombination model fitted to out-of-frame rearrangements, and those results were checked against IGoR. In a later analysis, hypergeometric tests were used to score TCR-TCR, TCR-HLA and TCR-CMV co-occurrence, with a repertoire-size bias correction applied to TCR pairs. To estimate false discovery rates, a later analysis permuted the HLA or CMV assignments 20 times. In a later analysis, co-occurring TCRs were grouped using DBSCAN, and TCRdist sequence similarity was added for clustering within HLA-allele-positive subsets. For co-occurrence clustering, repertoires with fewer than 30,000 or more than 120,000 public chains were excluded, along with five repertoires with anomalous nucleotide sharing. TCRdb obtained this table from immuneACCESS and retained in-frame rearrangements with V and J assigned. These tables miss some clones; where compared with another copy, unresolved V genes account for less than half of the shortfall, and the remainder is unexplained. The V and J calls and clone size are taken from that table; D and trimming were inferred from the DNA. The sample table holds over 200,000 clones, of which around four fifths were seen once. The ten largest clones capture roughly 2.6% of the sample.

Here is what the overall study found, with its caveats: Most CMV-associated TCR beta chains appeared to be HLA-restricted in a later analysis, and the HLA associations seemed to be driven largely by CMV exposure. Because HLA typing was unavailable for some donors at each locus, only the typed subset was used in association tests. A later analysis associated some 17,000 TCR beta sequences with specific HLA alleles at a false discovery rate of 0.05. The sequencing pipeline was judged likely to have produced a cluster of highly shared sequence variants as a technical artifact. A further reported finding was that TCR beta sequences accurately predicted the HLA-A and HLA-B alleles for most subjects in the first cohort. Because counts were too low, fewer than 20 rarely observed V segments, including chromosome 9 orphons, were excluded from the earlier analysis of 587 of the donors. In a later genetic analysis, fewer N-insertions in productive TCRs were reported among donors in an Asian-associated ancestry cluster than the approximately 710-donor mean. An association between a missense DCLRE1C variant and V-gene and J-gene trimming of TCR beta chains was found in a later genetic analysis and replicated in an independent cohort. In this cohort, only TCR beta chains were sequenced, and detectable features were limited by the absence of alpha or paired-chain data. An earlier analysis of several hundred of the donors showed that most TCR beta V segments appeared in productive rearrangements either about 90% or about 30% of the time, which broadly matched IMGT annotations. According to a later analysis, TCR association rates differed among HLA loci, with DRB1 alleles showing the most associated TCRs and HLA-C alleles showing the fewest. CMV serostatus was the only immune exposure information available for the cohort. Some IMGT-functional V segments, including TRBV6-2 and TRBV6-3, could not be told apart with the 87-base-pair reads, so those segments were excluded. The authors suggested that the approach could potentially be extended to other disease states and immunological phenotypes. Roughly uniform sequencing depth across donors was assumed in presence/absence analyses, although this assumption may not hold. Across donors, most TCR sequences were observed very rarely, whereas some public TCRs were present in many individuals. In a later analysis, several top co-occurrence clusters were reported to appear linked to parvovirus B19, influenza, CMV and Epstein-Barr virus. In a later analysis, HLA-associated TCR beta chains were found to be more clonally expanded and to have lower generation probabilities than equally common non-associated chains. When HLA alleles, especially DR and DQ, strongly co-occurred, attributing TCR associations to individual alleles was difficult. In the study, 150 to 200 TCR beta chains were listed as associated with cytomegalovirus. The classifier was reported to diagnose cytomegalovirus status with high specificity and sensitivity in both the original cohort and the validation cohort. Correlated functional status among segregating V segments might be attributable to linkage disequilibrium, but an unknown experimental factor could not be ruled out. In vitro tests confirmed that a few of the cytomegalovirus-associated TCR beta chains recognize cytomegalovirus antigens.

Concerning this clone: It lacks a known antigen. One base away there is no much larger clone; base qualities are not given.

Clipping removes 4 bases from V and 8 bases from J, with 7 as the unmatched junction base count. The germline V gene (reference sequence) specifies SSHAT as CDR1 and FNYEAQ as CDR2. The CDR3 spans 15 residues, from the cysteine through the phenylalanine. Of the read, only the CDR3 DNA is kept; its 45 bases are in frame from base 1. The cohort was made up of 666 healthy bone marrow donors. Cohort members were all nominally healthy when sampled, although unrecorded immune exposures were likely present. The donor was CMV seropositive and was included in the group of 250 to 350 seropositive cohort members. A peripheral blood sample was collected from each donor, and TCR beta sequencing was performed on peripheral blood mononuclear cells. The Qiagen DNeasy Blood Extraction Kit was used to extract genomic DNA from the blood cell samples.

Sequenced: PBMCs. The sequence is built from TRBV7-7 and TRBJ2-1; TRBD1 fits 11 bases in the junction. The TCR was taken from a woman aged 55-69 years in good health and CMV-seropositive. CDR3 loop: CASSSGTGGVDEQFF. The DNA sequence follows: TGTGCCAGCAGCTCCGGGACAGGGGGGGTCGATGAGCAGTTCTTC.